The rows below give T cell receptor beta chains drawn from one sample of a study of T-cell reconstitution after alpha-beta-depleted transplantation in children. Using its own MiXCR run on the PCR reads, TCRdb lists one record per CDR3 protein. The repertoire includes fewer than 500,000 distinct CDR3 sequences, around 46% of them detected once, and under 35% sits in the top ten. Sequences were derived from PBMCs, sampled before TCRalphabeta/CD19-depleted stem cell transplant. These TCRs come from a girl aged 2-15 years with aplastic anemia, due to receive a stem cell transplant. Both conserved end residues are part of each CDR3. A D gene is named only where the DNA matches it firmly. Part of the rows lack a size; the others show once, few, many or a class for expanded clones.

j_call cdr3_length v_call clone_size d_call cdr3_aa cdr3_nt
TRBJ2-1 20 TRBV20-1 - - CSARDGVDGAGRTYYNEQFF TGCAGTGCTAGAGATGGGGTAGATGGGGCGGGGCGCACATACTACAATGAGCAGTTCTTC
TRBJ2-1 16 TRBV7-2 - - CASSARTGNSYNEQFF TGTGCCAGCAGCGCACGGACGGGAAACTCCTACAATGAGCAGTTCTTC
TRBJ2-3 15 TRBV11-2 - - CASSPQRGGTDTQYF TGTGCCAGCAGCCCCCAAAGGGGCGGGACAGATACGCAGTATTTT
TRBJ2-7 14 TRBV5-1 - - CASSPAERPYEQYF TGCGCCAGCAGTCCCGCCGAGCGACCCTACGAGCAGTACTTC
TRBJ2-7 15 TRBV7-2 - TRBD1 CASTNSWDRGYEQYF TGTGCCAGCACTAATTCCTGGGACAGGGGATACGAGCAGTACTTC
TRBJ2-1 17 TRBV6-1 - TRBD2 CASRSMMLAGGLREQFF TGTGCCAGCAGGTCAATGATGCTAGCGGGAGGGCTCCGTGAGCAGTTCTTC
TRBJ2-3 15 TRBV6-6 many TRBD2 CASTTTGGGEDTQYF TGTGCCAGCACCACCACCGGGGGGGGTGAAGATACGCAGTATTTT
TRBJ2-7 15 TRBV20-1 - TRBD2 CSARSGTSGTYEQYF TGCAGTGCTAGATCCGGGACTAGCGGCACCTACGAGCAGTACTTC
TRBJ2-2 15 TRBV20-1 - - CSARESGVNTGELFF TGCAGTGCTAGGGAGAGCGGAGTGAACACCGGGGAGCTGTTTTTT
TRBJ2-3 17 TRBV28 - - CASSLAGTGHPGDTQYF TGTGCCAGCAGTTTGGCCGGCACGGGGCACCCCGGGGATACGCAGTATTTT
TRBJ2-1 15 TRBV3-1 many TRBD2 CASSQTSGYFNEQFF TGTGCCAGCAGCCAGACTAGCGGGTACTTCAATGAGCAGTTCTTC
TRBJ2-5 13 TRBV29-1 - - CSVARGAEETQYF TGCAGCGTTGCTAGGGGAGCGGAGGAGACCCAGTACTTC
TRBJ1-5 16 TRBV20-1 - TRBD1 CSASRLGGTDNQPQHF TGCAGTGCTAGTAGACTGGGCGGGACAGATAATCAGCCCCAGCATTTT
TRBJ2-1 15 TRBV11-2 few - CASSLGPAAYNEQFF TGTGCCAGCAGCTTAGGTCCAGCGGCATACAATGAGCAGTTCTTC
TRBJ2-1 18 TRBV11-1 many TRBD2 CASSLLLRTSGRGNEQFF TGTGCCAGCAGCTTATTGCTGCGGACTAGCGGGAGGGGCAATGAGCAGTTCTTC
TRBJ2-1 16 TRBV9 - - CASSVDGGPLSNEQFF TGTGCCAGCAGCGTAGATGGCGGGCCCCTATCCAATGAGCAGTTCTTC
TRBJ2-7 14 TRBV28 - TRBD1 CASTPRRQGHEQYF TGTGCCAGCACTCCTCGGAGACAGGGACACGAGCAGTACTTC
TRBJ2-1 12 TRBV15 - - CATSRETATQFF TGTGCCACCAGCAGGGAGACCGCTACCCAGTTCTTC
TRBJ2-3 15 TRBV6-1 - - CASSRSGLGTDTQYF TGTGCCAGCAGCCGGTCCGGGCTAGGAACAGATACGCAGTATTTT
TRBJ2-7 14 TRBV28 - - CASRGAGSSYEQYF TGTGCCAGCAGAGGGGCGGGGTCCTCCTACGAGCAGTACTTC
TRBJ2-7 15 TRBV12-3/TRBV12-4 many TRBD1 CASSPTGQGFREQYF TGTGCCAGCAGTCCAACGGGACAGGGTTTTCGCGAGCAGTACTTC
TRBJ2-5 15 TRBV5-1 - TRBD1 CASSTGQAPQETQYF TGCGCCAGCAGCACCGGACAGGCGCCACAGGAGACCCAGTACTTC
TRBJ2-3 15 TRBV12-3/TRBV12-4 - - CASSFSTGVTDTQYF TGTGCCAGCAGTTTCAGTACAGGAGTCACAGATACGCAGTATTTT
TRBJ2-3 15 TRBV20-1 once TRBD2 CSAGGLAGGSDTQYF TGCAGTGCTGGCGGACTAGCGGGAGGGTCAGATACGCAGTATTTT
TRBJ1-1 19 TRBV11-1 many TRBD1 CASSLDLGWTGLQNTEAFF TGTGCCAGCAGCTTAGATCTTGGGTGGACAGGGCTTCAGAACACTGAAGCTTTCTTT
TRBJ2-1 18 TRBV6-2/TRBV6-3 few TRBD2 CASSYTSGRAGDNNEQFF TGTGCCAGCAGTTATACTAGCGGGAGGGCCGGAGACAACAATGAGCAGTTCTTC
TRBJ1-1 14 TRBV7-2 many TRBD1 CASSLVGGQGEAFF TGTGCCAGCAGCTTAGTAGGGGGACAGGGTGAAGCTTTCTTT
TRBJ2-7 16 TRBV28 - TRBD1 CASSYPRTGNSYEQYF TGTGCCAGCAGTTACCCTAGGACAGGGAATTCCTACGAGCAGTACTTC
TRBJ2-1 14 TRBV20-1 - TRBD2 CSASGLAGYNEQFF TGCAGTGCTAGTGGACTAGCGGGCTACAATGAGCAGTTCTTC
TRBJ2-3 18 TRBV15 many - CATSILGGLIGGTDTQYF TGTGCCACCAGCATCCTCGGGGGCCTTATAGGAGGCACAGATACGCAGTATTTT
TRBJ1-1 14 TRBV12-3/TRBV12-4 - - CASTPTGPNTEAFF TGTGCCAGCACTCCTACTGGCCCGAACACTGAAGCTTTCTTT
TRBJ2-1 16 TRBV6-5 - TRBD2 CASSYALAGGQAEQFF TGTGCCAGCAGTTACGCACTAGCGGGAGGTCAGGCTGAGCAGTTCTTC
TRBJ1-2 17 TRBV12-3/TRBV12-4 few - CASSLTPKQGANYGYTF TGTGCCAGCAGTTTAACGCCCAAACAGGGTGCTAACTATGGCTACACCTTC
TRBJ2-3 15 TRBV12-3/TRBV12-4 - TRBD2 CASSFASGGEDTQYF TGTGCCAGCAGTTTTGCTAGCGGGGGGGAAGATACGCAGTATTTT
TRBJ1-2 12 TRBV29-1 few - CSVEAGLQATTF TGCAGCGTTGAGGCAGGGTTGCAGGCGACCACCTTC
TRBJ2-1 16 TRBV14 few TRBD1 CASSQLGQGRYNEQFF TGTGCCAGCAGCCAACTAGGACAGGGGCGCTACAATGAGCAGTTCTTC
TRBJ1-1 13 TRBV14 few - CASSQDLVTEAFF TGTGCCAGCAGCCAAGATTTAGTAACTGAAGCTTTCTTT
TRBJ2-5 18 TRBV4-1 - TRBD2 CASSQVVGVAGGQETQYF TGCGCCAGCAGCCAAGTGGTCGGAGTAGCGGGGGGGCAAGAGACCCAGTACTTC
TRBJ2-2 14 TRBV10-3 - - CAISGPRNTGELFF TGTGCCATCAGTGGGCCAAGGAACACCGGGGAGCTGTTTTTT
TRBJ1-4 13 TRBV20-1 many - CSAFRPSNEKLFF TGCAGTGCTTTCAGACCCTCTAATGAAAAACTGTTTTTT